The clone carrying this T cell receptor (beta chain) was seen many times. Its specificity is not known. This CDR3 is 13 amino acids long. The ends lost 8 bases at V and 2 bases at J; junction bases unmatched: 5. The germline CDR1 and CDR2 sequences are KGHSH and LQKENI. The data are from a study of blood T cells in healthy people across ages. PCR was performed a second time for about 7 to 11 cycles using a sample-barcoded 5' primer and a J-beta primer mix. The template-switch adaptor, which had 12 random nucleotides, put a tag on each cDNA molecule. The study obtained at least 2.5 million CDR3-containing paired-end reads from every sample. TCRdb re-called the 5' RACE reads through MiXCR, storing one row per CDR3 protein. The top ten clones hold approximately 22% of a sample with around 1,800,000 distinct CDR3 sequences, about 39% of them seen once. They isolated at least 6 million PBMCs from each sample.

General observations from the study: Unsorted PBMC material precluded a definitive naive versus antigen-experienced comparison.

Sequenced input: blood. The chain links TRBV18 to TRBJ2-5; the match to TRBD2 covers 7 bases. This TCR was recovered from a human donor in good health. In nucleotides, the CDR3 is TGTGCCAGCAGTCGGGGGGAACAAGAGACCCAGTACTTC. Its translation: CASSRGEQETQYF.